Presented here are 25 T cell receptor beta chains from one specimen sequenced in a study of PD-1 blockade in classical Hodgkin lymphoma. Time point defined: cycle 4 day 1 (C4D1), after more than five weeks of nivolumab. Each patient's relapse followed autologous stem cell transplantation, and brentuximab vedotin exposure varied. The authors purified CD4+ T cells from thawed PBMCs by magnetic negative selection. Sequenced by immunoSEQ multiplex PCR; TCRdb stores in-frame clones only, minus some. The repertoire has around 15,000 clones, about three quarters of them found once; the top ten carry around 1.9%. Sequences were derived from CD4+ T cells from blood, sampled before the fourth cycle of nivolumab. These TCRs come from a human donor with classical Hodgkin lymphoma.

This CDR3 is CASSIWASGLTGELFF. The CDR3 DNA is TGTGCCAGTAGTATATGGGCTAGCGGCCTGACCGGGGAGCTGTTTTTT. The chain carries TRBV19 and TRBJ2-2; TRBD2 aligns across 7 bases. Germline V CDR1 and CDR2: LNHDA, SQIVND (reference sequence). With V trimmed by 2 bases and J by 5 bases, 8 bases remained unmatched. This CDR3 has 16 residues.

This sequence joins TRBV7-2 and TRBJ2-7; 10 bases agree with TRBD2. The CDR3 runs 15 residues. CDR1 is SGHTA, CDR2 FQGNSA, per germline. V shed 1 base and J 6 bases; nucleotides not matched to a gene: 6. CDR3 DNA: TGTGCCAGCAGCTTAGAGGCTAGCGGGAGACGCGAGCAGTACTTC. Its translation is CASSLEASGRREQYF.

The chain combines TRBV19 with TRBJ1-5; D might be TRBD1 (5 bases). Per the germline V gene, CDR1 is LNHDA and CDR2 is SQIVND (reference sequence). This CDR3 is built from 17 residues. V was clipped by 3 bases and J by 5 bases, with 20 bases between them. CDR3: CASSIGVDRGAHQPQHF. The CDR3 coding sequence is TGTGCCAGTAGTATTGGGGTCGATCGAGGGGCTCATCAGCCCCAGCATTTT.

The chain combines TRBV27 with TRBJ1-2; no reliable D call. The germline gives CDR1 MNHEY, CDR2 SMNVEV (reference sequence). Trimming cost V 6 bases and J 4 bases, with 9 bases left between them. The CDR3 has 12 residues. CDR3 protein: CASRSPFYGYTF. CDR3 bases: TGTGCCAGCAGATCCCCTTTCTATGGCTACACCTTC.

The chain recombines TRBV5-4 with TRBJ2-2, with D perhaps matching TRBD2 (6 bases). Trimming removed 0 bases from V and 5 bases from J, with 11 bases in between. This CDR3 comprises 15 residues. The germline gives CDR1 SGHNT, CDR2 YYREEE (reference sequence). The CDR3, as DNA: TGTGCCAGCAGCTTGGATGGTAGCGGTACCGGGGAGCTGTTTTTT. This sequence encodes CASSLDGSGTGELFF.

This chain links TRBV10-2 with TRBJ2-1; TRBD2 might be the D (5 bases). CDR3 length equals 14 residues. Germline assignment: CDR1 WSHSY and CDR2 SAAADI. The V end was cut by 1 base, the J end by 8 bases, with 12 bases between. For the CDR3, the DNA is TGCGCCAGCAGTGAGTTCGGGGATTGGTATGAGCAGTTCTTC. Encoded protein: CASSEFGDWYEQFF.

This rearrangement joins TRBV10-1 to TRBJ2-7; 7 bases line up with TRBD1. V shed 9 bases, J shed 7 bases, and the junction held 15 bases outside the gene matches. The length of the CDR3 is 14 residues. Germline V gene lookup returns CDR1 WNHNN and CDR2 SYGVQD (reference sequence). The CDR3 region has the DNA TGCGCCAGTAGGGGGCGACTCTTGTTGGGGGAGCAGTACTTC. Residues: CASRGRLLLGEQYF.

This clone was detected a few times. The rearrangement joins TRBV18 to TRBJ2-2; TRBD1 aligns across 8 bases. The germline CDR1 and CDR2 sequences are KGHSH and LQKENI. The ends lost 1 base at V and 2 bases at J; junction bases unmatched: 3. CDR3 length equals 16 residues. The CDR3 is CASSPRAGGNTGELFF. The CDR3 coding sequence is TGTGCCAGCTCACCACGGGCAGGGGGCAACACCGGGGAGCTGTTTTTT.

The chain uses TRBV25-1 and TRBJ2-7; D is undetermined. This CDR3 has 13 amino acids. V lost 7 bases and J 0 bases, leaving 10 bases between the germline ends. In germline, CDR1 is MGHDK, CDR2 SYGVNS. The chain's CDR3 is CASTPPSSYEQYF. CDR3 DNA: TGTGCCAGCACCCCTCCTAGCTCCTACGAGCAGTACTTC.

V usage is TRBV28 and J usage is TRBJ2-1, with TRBD1 as a possible D gene (5 bases). Germline loops: CDR1 MDHEN, CDR2 SYDVKM. V dropped 7 bases and J dropped 6 bases, with 16 bases sitting between them. The CDR3 sequence is 14 residues long. CDR3 loop: CASKPLGRLNEQFF. The CDR3 nucleotides are TGTGCCAGCAAACCCTTGGGGCGCCTCAATGAGCAGTTCTTC. The entire variable domain, with the rest obtained from reference TRBV28 and TRBJ2-1, is as follows: DVKVTQSSRYLVKRTGEKVFLECVQDMDHENMFWYRQDPGLGLRLIYFSYDVKMKEKGDIPEGYSVSREKKERFSLILESASTNQTSMYLCASKPLGRLNEQFFGPGTRLTVL.

The genes are TRBV28 and TRBJ2-1; D is unresolved. V was pared by 6 bases and J by 4 bases, with 4 bases between. The CDR3 loop spans 11 amino acids. The germline V gene encodes CDR1 MDHEN and CDR2 SYDVKM. The CDR3 spells CASSKYNEQFF. The CDR3 DNA sequence: TGTGCCAGCAGCAAGTACAATGAGCAGTTCTTC. Looking up the rest from reference TRBV28 and TRBJ2-1 gives the full variable domain: DVKVTQSSRYLVKRTGEKVFLECVQDMDHENMFWYRQDPGLGLRLIYFSYDVKMKEKGDIPEGYSVSREKKERFSLILESASTNQTSMYLCASSKYNEQFFGPGTRLTVL.

The CDR3 loop reads CASSTGDRSEFF. The CDR3 bases are TGTGCCAGCAGTACGGGGGACAGGTCTGAATTCTTC. The rearrangement links TRBV27 to TRBJ2-1; 8 bases are a match to TRBD1. This CDR3 comprises 12 residues. CDR1 and CDR2 from the germline V gene are MNHEY and SMNVEV (reference sequence). J lost 16 bases, V lost 5 bases, and 10 bases had no gene match.

This clone is labeled medium-sized. The V call is TRBV19, the J call TRBJ2-7; D is perhaps TRBD2 (5 bases). V was pared by 6 bases and J by 0 bases, with 21 bases between. This CDR3 is built from 17 residues. The germline V gene has CDR1 LNHDA and CDR2 SQIVND (reference sequence). The CDR3 bases are TGTGCCAGTAGCCGGACCTTCGTCGGACTGAGCTCCTACGAGCAGTACTTC. This codes for CASSRTFVGLSSYEQYF.

The V gene is TRBV10-3, the J gene TRBJ1-4; D uncertain. The V and J ends lost 9 bases and 5 bases respectively, with 13 bases between them. Looked up from germline, CDR1 is ENHRY and CDR2 is SYGVKD. This CDR3 is built from 13 residues. This CDR3 reads CAISPVGNEKLFF. For the CDR3, the DNA is TGTGCCATATCACCTGTTGGAAATGAAAAACTGTTTTTT.

V gene TRBV7-6 combines with J gene TRBJ2-5; TRBD1 matches at 7 bases. After removal of 5 bases from V and 7 bases from J, the junction contained 7 bases not matched to a gene. The CDR3 has 13 residues. Looked up from germline, CDR1 is SGHVS and CDR2 is FNYEAQ. The chain's CDR3 is CASSTTGIGTQYF. The CDR3, as DNA: TGTGCCAGCAGCACGACAGGGATCGGGACCCAGTACTTC.

This rearrangement joins TRBV15 to TRBJ2-1, with D possibly called TRBD1 or TRBD2 (5 bases each). The CDR3 spans 15 residues. Deletions cut 5 bases from V and 5 bases from J, with 16 bases between. CDR1 and CDR2 from the germline V gene are LNHNV and YYDKDF (reference sequence). CDR3: CATSLLGVGNNEQFF. CDR3 DNA sequence: TGTGCCACCAGCCTCCTGGGGGTCGGAAACAATGAGCAGTTCTTC.

This clone was recorded only once. V gene TRBV6-1 combines with J gene TRBJ2-3; D not resolved. The CDR3 is made up of 12 amino acids. Trimming pared 3 bases from V and 3 bases from J, leaving 4 bases between. The germline CDR1 and CDR2 sequences are MNHNS and SASEGT. In DNA, the CDR3 is TGTGCCAGCAGTGATGGTACAGATACGCAGTATTTT. Protein: CASSDGTDTQYF.

The CDR3 DNA reads as TGTGCCAGCAGCTTAGAGGGTTCCACAGATACGCAGTATTTT. It codes for CASSLEGSTDTQYF. V and J are TRBV7-2 and TRBJ2-3; D remains ambiguous. The CDR3 has 14 amino acids. The germline V gene has CDR1 SGHTA and CDR2 FQGNSA. V lost 1 base and J 2 bases, leaving 7 bases between the germline ends. Based on the CDR3 plus reference TRBV7-2 and TRBJ2-3, the full variable domain is GAGVSQSPSNKVTEKGKDVELRCDPISGHTALYWYRQSLGQGLEFLIYFQGNSAPDKSGLPSDRFSAERTGGSVSTLTIQRTQQEDSAVYLCASSLEGSTDTQYFGPGTRLTVL.

Only a few counts were recorded for this clone. In nucleotides, the CDR3 is TGTGCCAGCAGGGTCGCGGGGGCGAACACCGGGGAGCTGTTTTTT. It yields the protein CASRVAGANTGELFF. This rearrangement joins TRBV2 to TRBJ2-2; 7 bases align to TRBD2. The CDR3 is 15 residues long. The V and J ends lost 6 bases and 0 bases, in that order; junction bases with no gene match: 4. Germline-derived CDR1 and CDR2 are SNHLY and FYNNEI.

The V call is TRBV5-1, the J call TRBJ2-3, with D perhaps being TRBD1 or TRBD2 (5 bases each). The CDR3 runs to 15 residues. Trimming shortened V by 5 bases and J by 1 base, and 14 bases separated the two germline ends. Germline assignment: CDR1 SGHRS and CDR2 YFSETQ. The CDR3 DNA reads TGCGCCAGCAGTCCTCGGGGCTATGGCACAGATACGCAGTATTTT. Its protein product is CASSPRGYGTDTQYF.

The chain recombines TRBV6-5 with TRBJ1-6; D unresolved. The CDR3 is 14 amino acids. Trimming cost V 2 bases and J 10 bases, with 12 bases left between them. Germline V gene data show CDR1 as MNHEY and CDR2 as SVGAGI. The DNA for the CDR3 is TGTGCCAGCAGTTACAGCAGTGGGAGCTCACCCCTCCACTTT. Amino acid sequence: CASSYSSGSSPLHF.

J is TRBJ1-2 and V is TRBV5-1; 9 nucleotides line up with TRBD1. With 3 bases clipped from V and 4 bases from J, the junction kept 1 base outside the gene matches. This CDR3 is built from 13 residues. CDR1 is SGHRS, CDR2 YFSETQ, per germline. CDR3 amino acids: CASSSGQGYGYTF. Here the CDR3 DNA reads TGCGCCAGCAGCTCGGGACAGGGCTATGGCTACACCTTC.

The chain joins TRBV6-1 to TRBJ1-3, with a weak D call TRBD1 (5 bases). The CDR3 contains 13 residues. The V end lost 6 bases, the J end lost 1 base, and 7 bases lay between the germline ends. CDR1 is MNHNS and CDR2 is SASEGT in the germline V gene. This CDR3 is CASSTGSGNTIYF. The CDR3 DNA reads as TGTGCCAGCAGCACAGGATCTGGAAACACCATATATTTT.

The chain uses TRBV5-1 and TRBJ2-2, with 13 bases lining up with TRBD2. Germline-derived CDR1 and CDR2 are SGHRS and YFSETQ. The CDR3 is made up of 20 amino acids. J gave up 3 bases and V 1 base, and 12 bases lay outside the gene matches. DNA of the CDR3: TGCGCCAGCAGCTTGCAACTAGCGGGAGGGTTTAATGTGGACACCGGGGAGCTGTTTTTT. Translated, it gives CASSLQLAGGFNVDTGELFF. Full variable domain (missing parts from reference TRBV5-1 and TRBJ2-2): KAGVTQTPRYLIKTRGQQVTLSCSPISGHRSVSWYQQTPGQGLQFLFEYFSETQRNKGNFPGRFSGRQFSNSRSEMNVSTLELGDSALYLCASSLQLAGGFNVDTGELFFGEGSRLTVL.

The gene calls are TRBV10-3 and TRBJ2-1; 9 nucleotides match TRBD2. The CDR3 runs 13 residues. Germline V gene data show CDR1 as ENHRY and CDR2 as SYGVKD. The J segment lost 7 bases and the V segment lost 4 bases, leaving 2 bases of the junction unmatched. In DNA, the CDR3 is TGTGCCATCAGTGTGGGACTAGCTAATGAGCAGTTCTTC. This sequence encodes CAISVGLANEQFF.